What follows are 20 T cell receptor beta chains derived from one specimen sequenced in a study of cytomegalovirus exposure and HLA in healthy donors (dated by TCRdb to the late 2010s). To prepare the library, the immunoSEQ multiplex PCR assay was applied. A mixture of 60 forward primers for TCR Vbeta segments and 13 reverse primers for TCR Jbeta segments was used in the multiplex PCR. This is the immuneACCESS table as TCRdb keeps it, with only in-frame sequences that have V and J called. A part of the clones is gone; compared with another copy, unresolved V genes explain less than half, and the rest is unexplained. Counted in this sample were around 57,000 clones; 80% to 90% of them appeared once. More than 1.3% of the sample goes to the ten largest clones. Sequencing was carried out using PBMCs. These receptors were obtained from a young man in good health and CMV-seropositive.

J is TRBJ2-7 and V is TRBV7-2; D perhaps matches TRBD2 (7 bases). CDR1 is SGHTA, CDR2 FQGNSA, per germline. The ends were cut back, 5 bases at V and 1 base at J, with 12 bases in the middle. This CDR3 has 14 amino acids. The CDR3 bases are TGTGCCAGCAGCCCCGAGGGGGGGTCCTACGAGCAGTACTTC. It is translated as CASSPEGGSYEQYF.

The chain joins TRBV16 to TRBJ1-2; TRBD1 matches 8 bases. Germline loops: CDR1 KGHSY, CDR2 FQNENV. CDR3 length: 15 amino acids. V lost 7 bases, J lost 5 bases, and 12 bases stayed unmatched. In nucleotides, the CDR3 is TGTGCCAGCATTCAGAGTGTGGGACAGGCGTATGGCTACACCTTC. Translating it yields CASIQSVGQAYGYTF. Drawing the rest from reference TRBV16 and TRBJ1-2, the complete variable domain is GEEVAQTPKHLVRGEGQKAKLYCAPIKGHSYVFWYQQVLKNEFKFLISFQNENVFDETGMPKERFSAKCLPNSPCSLEIQATKLEDSAVYFCASIQSVGQAYGYTFGSGTRLTVV.

The chain uses TRBV28 and TRBJ1-3; 7 bases match TRBD1. Trimming removed 8 bases from V and 2 bases from J; junction bases left unmatched: 9. The germline V gene has CDR1 MDHEN and CDR2 SYDVKM. CDR3 length: 15 amino acids. The CDR3 DNA follows: TGTGCCAGCCTGGGACAGCGGCATCCTGGAAACACCATATATTTT. Its protein is CASLGQRHPGNTIYF.

The chain carries TRBV6-5 and TRBJ2-7; D possibly corresponds to TRBD1 (6 bases). CDR1 is MNHEY, CDR2 SVGAGI, per germline. The CDR3 extends over 12 amino acids. Trimming took 4 bases from V and 7 from J, leaving 11 bases between them. As DNA, the CDR3 is TGTGCCAGCAGTTCCAGGGGTCGGGAGCAGTACTTC. Protein product: CASSSRGREQYF.

The J gene is TRBJ1-2, the V gene TRBV28; tentative D call: TRBD1 (5 bases). CDR1 and CDR2 from the germline V gene are MDHEN and SYDVKM. V lost 2 bases and J 2 bases, leaving 12 bases between the germline ends. The CDR3 is made up of 15 amino acids. The CDR3 DNA reads TGTGCCAGCAGTTTAGGGTGGTCAGGGAACTATGGCTACACCTTC. Translation gives CASSLGWSGNYGYTF.

J is TRBJ1-1 and V is TRBV5-4; 7 bases fit TRBD1. The trim removed 0 bases at V and 4 bases at J, leaving 6 bases unmatched. Germline V gives CDR1 SGHNT, CDR2 YYREEE (reference sequence). This CDR3 region has 15 residues. The CDR3 nucleotides read TGTGCCAGCAGCTTGGACGCGACAGGGAGCACTGAAGCTTTCTTT. This encodes CASSLDATGSTEAFF.

This chain uses TRBV7-2 with TRBJ2-1; no definite D call. Germline lookup yields CDR1 SGHTA and CDR2 FQGNSA. V was clipped by 2 bases and J by 15 bases, with 14 bases between them. This CDR3 has 12 amino acids. CDR3 sequence (DNA): TGTGCCAGCAGCTTAAACCCAGCGAGAGCGTTCTTC. Translated: CASSLNPARAFF.

The chain carries TRBV5-4 and TRBJ2-2; 12 bases map to TRBD2. The CDR3 sequence is 18 residues long. Germline CDR1 is SGHNT and CDR2 is YYREEE (reference sequence). Unmatched junction bases numbered 11, after V lost 3 bases and J lost 5 bases. The CDR3 DNA is TGTGCCAGCAGCTCCGATTCTAGCGGGAGGGCCGGGACCGGGGAGCTGTTTTTT. It encodes CASSSDSSGRAGTGELFF.

J is TRBJ1-2 and V is TRBV18; TRBD1 matches at 8 bases. The CDR3 is 16 residues long. V lost 2 bases and J lost 0; bases outside the gene matches: 5. Germline CDR1 reads KGHSH; CDR2 reads LQKENI. The CDR3 sequence: CASSPDRGRTNYGYTF. The CDR3 DNA sequence: TGTGCCAGCTCACCAGACAGGGGACGGACTAACTATGGCTACACCTTC.

The CDR3, as DNA: TGTGCCTGGAGTGCAGACAGGGATTACTATGGCTACACCTTC. This translates into CAWSADRDYYGYTF. The J gene is TRBJ1-2, the V gene TRBV30; the match to TRBD1 covers 7 bases. Germline CDR1 reads GTSNPN; CDR2 reads SVGIG (reference sequence). CDR3 length equals 14 residues. With 1 base clipped from V and 3 bases from J, the junction kept 5 bases outside the gene matches.

This chain uses TRBV27 with TRBJ2-1, with 15 bases aligning to TRBD2. CDR1 and CDR2 (germline): MNHEY, SMNVEV (reference sequence). With V trimmed by 6 bases and J by 7 bases, 4 bases remained unmatched. The CDR3 is 15 amino acids. CDR3 in amino acids: CASSQGLAGGNEQFF. CDR3 sequence (DNA): TGTGCCAGCAGCCAGGGACTAGCGGGAGGTAATGAGCAGTTCTTC.

Worth noting for this clone: The junction differs from germline at one of its ends, possibly a read error. The chain employs TRBV5-8 and TRBJ2-7, with 8 bases fitting TRBD1. Germline assignment: CDR1 SGHTS and CDR2 YDEGEE. The CDR3 spans 17 residues. In nucleotides, the CDR3 is TGTGCCAGCAGCTTGGCAAAAAGGGACAGGAAATCGAAGTTGGGAGACTTC. This gives the protein CASSLAKRDRKSKLGDF.

V is TRBV7-3 and J is TRBJ2-2; 8 bases line up with TRBD1. CDR1 is SGHTA and CDR2 is FQGTGA in the germline V gene. This CDR3 region has 16 residues. Trimming removed 2 bases from V and 7 bases from J; junction bases left unmatched: 9. The CDR3 here is CASSLVAGGKGGELFF. DNA for the CDR3: TGTGCCAGCAGCTTAGTCGCAGGGGGCAAAGGCGGGGAGCTGTTTTTT.

This clone was counted between two and nine times. The chain recombines TRBV11-2 with TRBJ2-5; TRBD1 agrees at 7 bases. V lost 3 bases and J lost 9; bases outside the gene matches: 10. The CDR3 loop spans 14 amino acids. Germline CDR1 SGHAT, CDR2 FQNNGV. CDR3 residues: CASSFTDRLGAQYF. For the CDR3, the DNA is TGTGCCAGCAGCTTCACGGACAGGCTCGGGGCCCAGTACTTC.

Only one count was recorded for this clone. The rearrangement joins TRBV15 to TRBJ2-1; 9 nucleotides agree with TRBD1. CDR1 LNHNV and CDR2 YYDKDF come from the germline V gene (reference sequence). The V gene end was trimmed by 3 bases and the J gene end by 6 bases; junction bases not matched to a gene: 6. CDR3 length equals 15 residues. CDR3 sequence (DNA): TGTGCCACCAGCAGCCACAGGGGGCTAAGCAATGAGCAGTTCTTC. Translated, it gives CATSSHRGLSNEQFF.

V is TRBV6-4 and J is TRBJ2-5, with a possible D match to TRBD2 (6 bases). Deletions cut 7 bases from V and 2 bases from J, with 23 bases between. The CDR3 length is 17 residues. CDR1 MRHNA and CDR2 SNTAGT come from the germline V gene. In nucleotides, the CDR3 is TGTGCCAGCACCACCTATCTCGCGGGGTGGACTCAAGAGACCCAGTACTTC. Translating gives CASTTYLAGWTQETQYF.

The rearrangement links TRBV30 to TRBJ1-5; D is uncertain. V shed 0 bases and J shed 0 bases, with 3 bases lying between them. Germline V gives CDR1 GTSNPN, CDR2 SVGIG (reference sequence). This CDR3 contains 13 residues. The CDR3 reads CAWSVSSNQPQHF. For the CDR3, the DNA is TGTGCCTGGAGTGTTAGTAGCAATCAGCCCCAGCATTTT.

The chain links TRBV5-4 to TRBJ2-1; D possibly corresponds to TRBD1 (6 bases). Per germline, CDR1 SGHNT and CDR2 YYREEE (reference sequence). V dropped 5 bases and J dropped 2 bases, with 11 bases sitting between them. The CDR3 is made up of 14 amino acids. The DNA of the CDR3 is TGTGCCAGCAGTGGACAGACGACCTACAATGAGCAGTTCTTC. Translating it yields CASSGQTTYNEQFF. Using reference TRBV5-4 and TRBJ2-1 for the parts outside the CDR3, the full variable domain is ETGVTQSPTHLIKTRGQQVTLRCSSQSGHNTVSWYQQALGQGPQFIFQYYREEENGRGNFPPRFSGLQFPNYSSELNVNALELDDSALYLCASSGQTTYNEQFFGPGTRLTVL.

The rearrangement uses TRBV2 and TRBJ2-7, with 7 positions matching TRBD1. The CDR3 totals 13 residues. V dropped 3 bases and J dropped 6; count of bases not matched to a gene: 5. Per the germline V gene, CDR1 is SNHLY and CDR2 is FYNNEI. DNA for the CDR3: TGTGCCAGCAGTGATCCCAGGACAGGCGAGCAGTACTTC. Translating gives CASSDPRTGEQYF.

The rearrangement uses TRBV7-8 and TRBJ2-1; 10 nucleotides match TRBD2. V dropped 0 bases and J dropped 8; count of bases not matched to a gene: 4. CDR1 is SGHVS and CDR2 is FQNEAQ in the germline V gene. The CDR3 spans 15 residues. Here the CDR3 reads CASSLAPSGRYEQFF. The CDR3 DNA is TGTGCCAGCAGCTTAGCGCCTAGCGGGAGATATGAGCAGTTCTTC.